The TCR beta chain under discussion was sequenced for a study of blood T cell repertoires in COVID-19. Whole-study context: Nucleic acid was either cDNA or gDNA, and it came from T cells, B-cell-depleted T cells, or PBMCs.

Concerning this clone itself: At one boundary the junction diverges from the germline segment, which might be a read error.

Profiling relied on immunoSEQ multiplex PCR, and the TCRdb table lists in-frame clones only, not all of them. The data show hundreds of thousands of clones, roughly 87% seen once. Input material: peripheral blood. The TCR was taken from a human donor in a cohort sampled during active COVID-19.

The chain's CDR3 is CASSERGGVGPF. The CDR3 DNA is TGTGCCAGCAGTGAAAGAGGAGGGGTGGGTCCTTTC. The genes are TRBV6-1 and TRBJ2-7, with TRBD2 as a possible D gene (6 bases). This CDR3 is 12 amino acids long. The germline V gene has CDR1 MNHNS and CDR2 SASEGT.